The next 13 T cell receptor beta chains were all read from a single sample in a study of blood T cells in healthy people across ages. A second PCR of roughly 6 to 12 cycles used a sample-barcoded 5' primer and a J-beta primer mix. TCRdb analysed the 5' RACE reads with MiXCR anew, one entry per CDR3 protein. There are 850,000 to 1,000,000 distinct CDR3 sequences in the sample; about 53% occur only once, and about a fifth lies in the top ten. Sample: blood. Every receptor here comes from a woman aged 60-70 years in good health.

This chain joins TRBV7-9 and TRBJ1-2; 10 nucleotides align to TRBD1. With V trimmed by 5 bases and J by 10 bases, 10 bases remained unmatched. The germline CDR1 and CDR2 sequences are SEHNR and FQNEAQ (reference sequence). This CDR3 contains 14 residues. The CDR3 DNA is TGTGCCAGCAGCCCACACGGGACAGGGGACGTCTACACCTTC. This codes for CASSPHGTGDVYTF.

This clonotype was recorded only once. This chain links TRBV5-6 with TRBJ2-3; possible D gene TRBD2, 5 bases. The V and J ends lost 4 bases and 3 bases respectively, with 18 bases between them. The germline CDR1 and CDR2 sequences are SGHDT and YYEEEE. This CDR3 region has 16 residues. CDR3 sequence reads: CASSVSPSGGTDTQYF. The CDR3 DNA follows: TGTGCCAGCAGCGTGTCGCCCAGCGGCGGGACAGATACGCAGTATTTT. The full variable domain, completed using reference TRBV5-6 and TRBJ2-3, is DAGVTQSPTHLIKTRGQQVTLRCSPKSGHDTVSWYQQALGQGPQFIFQYYEEEERQRGNFPDRFSGHQFPNYSSELNVNALLLGDSALYLCASSVSPSGGTDTQYFGPGTRLTVL.

The chain carries TRBV6-6 and TRBJ1-2; perhaps TRBD1 as D (5 bases). The CDR3 runs to 13 residues. Germline V CDR1 and CDR2: MNHNY, SVGAGI (reference sequence). V was cut by 6 bases and J by 4 bases, with 12 bases left in between. CDR3 residues: CASRTSGTYGYTF. The CDR3 nucleotides are TGTGCCAGCAGAACCTCAGGGACCTATGGCTACACCTTC.

The chain is built from TRBV6-1 and TRBJ2-7; D uncertain. The germline V gene encodes CDR1 MNHNS and CDR2 SASEGT. Between the trimmed V and J ends, which lost 0 bases and 7 bases, there was a span of 10 bases. The CDR3 loop spans 13 amino acids. The CDR3 protein is CASSEASLREQYF. Written as DNA, the CDR3 is TGTGCCAGCAGTGAAGCGAGCCTCCGGGAGCAGTACTTC.

V is TRBV5-1 and J is TRBJ2-1; 10 nucleotides match TRBD2. Germline loops: CDR1 SGHRS, CDR2 YFSETQ. With 1 base clipped from V and 0 bases from J, the junction kept 4 bases outside the gene matches. The CDR3 has 17 amino acids. In DNA, the CDR3 is TGCGCCAGCAGCTTGTCCGCTAGCGGGAGCTCCTACAATGAGCAGTTCTTC. This encodes CASSLSASGSSYNEQFF. The full variable domain, with the rest looked up from reference TRBV5-1 and TRBJ2-1, is KAGVTQTPRYLIKTRGQQVTLSCSPISGHRSVSWYQQTPGQGLQFLFEYFSETQRNKGNFPGRFSGRQFSNSRSEMNVSTLELGDSALYLCASSLSASGSSYNEQFFGPGTRLTVL.

Points on this clonotype: A clone one base away is much larger, so this may be a read error. The chain is built from TRBV20-1 and TRBJ2-1, with D perhaps matching TRBD2 (5 bases). V was shortened by 2 bases and J by 3 bases, with 11 bases between the two germline ends. CDR3 length: 14 amino acids. The germline V gene has CDR1 DFQATT and CDR2 SNEGSKA (reference sequence). CDR3 in amino acids: CSARRRAVYNEQFF. The CDR3 region has the DNA TGCAGTGCTAGAAGACGAGCGGTCTACAATGAGCAGTTCTTC.

The V and J genes are TRBV6-5 and TRBJ2-3; 7 bases match TRBD1. This CDR3 contains 13 residues. The V and J ends lost 6 bases and 3 bases, in that order; junction bases with no gene match: 3. Germline assignment: CDR1 MNHEY and CDR2 SVGAGI. CDR3 bases: TGTGCCAGCAGGAAGGGACAGACAGATACGCAGTATTTT. Amino acids: CASRKGQTDTQYF.

This chain links TRBV20-1 with TRBJ1-5; D ambiguous. CDR1 and CDR2 (germline): DFQATT, SNEGSKA (reference sequence). The CDR3 contains 14 residues. Between the trimmed V and J ends, which lost 1 base and 0 bases, there was a span of 7 bases. CDR3 amino acids: CSARAPNSNQPQHF. CDR3 coding DNA: TGCAGTGCTAGAGCCCCGAATAGCAATCAGCCCCAGCATTTT.

The rearrangement links TRBV27 to TRBJ1-6; weak D call: TRBD1 (5 bases). Looked up from germline, CDR1 is MNHEY and CDR2 is SMNVEV (reference sequence). V lost 3 bases to trimming and J lost 1 base, with 31 bases between them. The CDR3 runs to 23 residues. The CDR3 protein is CASSFPGDRSGAKLRSYNSPLHF. DNA for the CDR3: TGTGCCAGCAGTTTTCCCGGGGACCGCTCCGGGGCCAAGCTTCGGTCCTATAATTCACCCCTCCACTTT.

The chain employs TRBV6-2 or TRBV6-3 and TRBJ2-3, with D perhaps TRBD2 (7 bases). CDR1 and CDR2 (germline): MNHEY, SVGEGT. The V end was cut by 7 bases, the J end by 9 bases, with 17 bases between. The CDR3 is 13 amino acids. CDR3 bases: TGTGCCAGCAAGAGGGCGGGGGCGGCGACGCAGTATTTT. This codes for CASKRAGAATQYF.

Only a few counts were recorded for this clonotype. The J gene is TRBJ2-7, the V gene TRBV7-9; the match to TRBD1 covers 8 bases. Germline CDR1 is SEHNR and CDR2 is FQNEAQ (reference sequence). The trim removed 5 bases at V and 6 bases at J, leaving 9 bases unmatched. There are 14 residues in the CDR3. The CDR3 DNA is TGTGCCAGCAGCGACCGGGACAGGCCCCGCGAGCAGTACTTC. Its translation: CASSDRDRPREQYF.

The J gene is TRBJ2-3, the V gene TRBV27; TRBD2 matches at 7 bases. Germline V gives CDR1 MNHEY, CDR2 SMNVEV (reference sequence). The trim removed 8 bases at V and 4 bases at J, leaving 9 bases unmatched. The CDR3 runs 14 residues. CDR3 amino acids: CASAPRTSSDTQYF. The CDR3 DNA is TGTGCCAGCGCCCCCAGGACTAGTTCAGATACGCAGTATTTT.

This clonotype has a handful of counts. V and J are TRBV14 and TRBJ2-5; TRBD1 might be the D (6 bases). The CDR3 spans 14 residues. V lost 5 bases and J 3 bases, leaving 13 bases between the germline ends. CDR1 is SGHDN and CDR2 is FVKESK in the germline V gene. The CDR3 protein is CASSFLGQKETQYF. In DNA form, the CDR3 reads TGTGCCAGCAGCTTTCTAGGACAGAAAGAGACCCAGTACTTC.